The 8 T cell receptor beta chains presented below share a single source sample, sequenced in a study of T cell responses to AZD1222 COVID-19 vaccine. Here immunoSEQ multiplex PCR was the method, and the copy in TCRdb shows in-frame clones only, minus some. The sample gives around 110,000 clones, approximately 86% of which show up once; just over 9.5% is in the top ten. Sequenced material: peripheral blood, taken on day 0 of AZD1222 vaccination. The source is an adult in good health.

This chain joins TRBV2 and TRBJ2-4; D is perhaps TRBD1 (5 bases). Germline assignment: CDR1 SNHLY and CDR2 FYNNEI. The V and J ends lost 2 bases and 3 bases respectively, with 11 bases between them. This CDR3 has 15 residues. CDR3 nucleotide sequence: TGTGCCAGCAGTGAATCCCAGGGTGGCAAAAACATTCAGTACTTC. It translates to CASSESQGGKNIQYF.

The chain combines TRBV28 with TRBJ1-2, with 9 bases aligning to TRBD1. Germline V lookup: CDR1 MDHEN, CDR2 SYDVKM. The CDR3 extends over 13 amino acids. Unmatched junction bases numbered 1, after V lost 4 bases and J lost 4 bases. The CDR3 region has the DNA TGTGCCAGCAGTTCGACAGGGGGCTATGGCTACACCTTC. It codes for CASSSTGGYGYTF.

CDR3 region: CASSQTSGGYNEQFF. CDR3 coding DNA: TGTGCCAGCAGCCAGACTAGCGGGGGGTACAATGAGCAGTTCTTC. The chain combines TRBV7-2 with TRBJ2-1; 13 positions match TRBD2. Germline loops: CDR1 SGHTA, CDR2 FQGNSA. V gave up 5 bases and J gave up 4 bases; unmatched junction bases: 2. This CDR3 is built from 15 residues. The entire variable domain, with the rest obtained from reference TRBV7-2 and TRBJ2-1, is as follows: GAGVSQSPSNKVTEKGKDVELRCDPISGHTALYWYRQSLGQGLEFLIYFQGNSAPDKSGLPSDRFSAERTGGSVSTLTIQRTQQEDSAVYLCASSQTSGGYNEQFFGPGTRLTVL.

The chain combines TRBV14 with TRBJ2-5, with 10 bases aligning to TRBD2. There are 18 residues in the CDR3. J gave up 4 bases and V 5 bases, and 16 bases lay outside the gene matches. CDR1 and CDR2 from the germline V gene are SGHDN and FVKESK. CDR3: CASSTTVLAGAWGETQYF. The CDR3 region has the DNA TGTGCCAGCAGCACTACGGTTCTAGCGGGGGCCTGGGGAGAGACCCAGTACTTC.

The chain employs TRBV6-4 and TRBJ2-1, with 9 bases lining up with TRBD1. The junction had 12 bases not matched to a gene; V was cut back by 6 bases and J by 6 bases. CDR1 MRHNA and CDR2 SNTAGT come from the germline V gene. CDR3 length: 16 amino acids. The CDR3 loop reads CASRSSDRGNLNEQFF. The DNA of the CDR3 is TGTGCCAGCAGAAGCTCGGACAGGGGAAATCTCAATGAGCAGTTCTTC.

This sequence joins TRBV19 and TRBJ1-1; TRBD1 matches 8 bases. Trimming took 11 bases from V and 2 from J; bases not matched to a gene: 7. This CDR3 is built from 13 residues. Germline loops: CDR1 LNHDA, CDR2 SQIVND (reference sequence). CDR3 protein: CAGRQGINTEAFF. In DNA, the CDR3 is TGTGCCGGACGACAGGGGATTAACACTGAAGCTTTCTTT.

The chain employs TRBV10-1 and TRBJ2-7, with 10 bases matching TRBD2. CDR1 and CDR2 (germline): WNHNN, SYGVQD (reference sequence). There are 14 residues in the CDR3. Trimming at V came to 8 bases and at J to 0 bases, leaving 4 bases not matched to a gene. The CDR3 here is CASRSGRSSYEQYF. In nucleotides, the CDR3 is TGCGCCAGCCGTAGCGGGAGGAGCTCCTACGAGCAGTACTTC.

V gene TRBV18 combines with J gene TRBJ2-7, with unresolved D. The CDR3 is made up of 10 amino acids. Germline CDR1 is KGHSH and CDR2 is LQKENI. Trimming shortened V by 4 bases and J by 5 bases, and 3 bases separated the two germline ends. The CDR3 region is CASSRDEQYF. The CDR3 DNA follows: TGTGCCAGCTCACGGGACGAGCAGTACTTC.